This entry concerns a single TCR beta chain. There is no known antigen for this receptor. Base qualities are not provided; no much larger clone lies one nucleotide away. These data come from a study of T cells in localized non-small cell lung cancer (TCRdb year 2020). Regarding the research as a whole: T cell repertoires of 200 to 250 early-stage NSCLC patients were analyzed, with tumors being compared against uninvolved tumor-adjacent lungs. The cohort was made up of hundreds of treatment-naive NSCLC patients whose localized lung tumors had been resected. Of the NSCLC patients, approximately 130 were male and 107 were female, and the mean age was around 70 years.

According to the germline V gene (reference sequence), CDR1 reads WNHNN and CDR2 reads SYGVQD. The CDR3 spans 13 residues, from the cysteine through the phenylalanine. The entry retains the CDR3 DNA only, 39 bases that are in frame from base 1. V loses 3 bases, J loses 4 bases, and the germline ends lie 9 bases apart. The immunoSEQ Assay was used to sequence TCR beta CDR3 regions from DNA. The source study handled its data this way. To compute T cell density, TCR beta template counts were normalized to usable DNA, which was estimated by amplifying housekeeping genes. Using the preseqR package, richness was estimated by extrapolating to 120,000 templates for tissue samples and 400,000 templates for PBMC samples. Clonality was taken to be one minus Pielou's evenness. To identify tissue-enriched TCRs, differential abundance testing was run on productive amino-acid clonotypes with a minimum total count of 5 and an alpha of 0.1. The Jaccard Index and the Morisita Overlap Index were used to measure repertoire overlap between compartments. TCR beta CDR3s were clustered by GLIPH together with public tetramer-defined viral CDR3s, and at least three viral sequences plus V-gene enrichment were required for viral motifs. Entries here come from immuneACCESS through TCRdb and include only in-frame sequences with V and J called. Some clones fail to appear in such tables; in the studies checked, an unresolved V gene covers under half of the shortfall, and the cause of the remainder is unknown. That table supplies the V and J calls and clone size; D and trimming were determined from the DNA. For this sample there are around 1,500 clones; approximately 40% appear just once. About 9.1% of the sample is taken by the ten largest.

At diagnosis, tumor, uninvolved tumor-adjacent lung and peripheral blood were collected and then preserved as a mix of FFPE and fresh-frozen material. Points the paper makes about the study in general: Because multi-region tumor sequencing was not done, intratumor heterogeneity could not be ruled out. A median of roughly 56 of the top 100 tumor clones were detected in paired uninvolved adjacent lung, and under 30 of these tumor clones were also found among the top 100 clones of the paired uninvolved adjacent lung. Longer overall survival was associated with higher T cell density in blood, whereas shorter survival was associated with higher clonality in adjacent lung. Since the design was exploratory, TCR variables were selected using unadjusted p-values with no false-discovery rate correction. Uninvolved tumor-adjacent lung showed the highest T cell clonality, higher than tumor, which suggests more focused antigenic responses in the uninvolved tumor-adjacent lung.

The sequences come from lung tumor tissue, collected before any cancer treatment. The sequence was collected from a woman aged 40-69 years with stage I lung adenocarcinoma. This receptor chain uses TRBV10-1 and TRBJ1-1; a weak D assignment points to TRBD1 (6 bases agree). The nucleotides read TGCGCCAGCAGTGAAGGGGGTCGCACTGAAGCTTTCTTT. This gives the protein CASSEGGRTEAFF.